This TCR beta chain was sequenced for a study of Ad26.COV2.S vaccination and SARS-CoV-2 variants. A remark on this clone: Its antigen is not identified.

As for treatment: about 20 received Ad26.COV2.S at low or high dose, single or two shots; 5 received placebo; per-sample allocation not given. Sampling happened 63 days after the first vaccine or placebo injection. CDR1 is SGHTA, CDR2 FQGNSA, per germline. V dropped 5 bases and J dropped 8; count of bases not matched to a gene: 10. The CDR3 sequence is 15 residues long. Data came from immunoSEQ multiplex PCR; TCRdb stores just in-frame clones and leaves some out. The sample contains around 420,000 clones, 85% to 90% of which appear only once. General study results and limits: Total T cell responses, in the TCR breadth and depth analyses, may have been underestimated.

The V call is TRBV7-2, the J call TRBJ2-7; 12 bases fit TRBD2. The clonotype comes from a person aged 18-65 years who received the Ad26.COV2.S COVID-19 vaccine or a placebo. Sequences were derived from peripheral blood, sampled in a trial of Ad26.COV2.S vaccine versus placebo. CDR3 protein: CASSPAGLAGLQQYF. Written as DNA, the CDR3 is TGTGCCAGCAGCCCCGCCGGACTAGCGGGGTTGCAGCAGTACTTC.